Reported below is one T cell receptor beta chain. Its antigen is undetermined. Combining a sample-barcoded 5' primer with a J-beta primer mix, a second PCR ran for roughly 6 to 11 cycles. Every sample returned 2.5 million or more CDR3-containing paired-end reads. TCRdb redid the calling of the 5' RACE reads with MiXCR, one entry per CDR3 protein. The sample includes about 680,000 distinct CDR3 sequences, roughly 49% of them seen just once. Between the trimmed V and J ends, which lost 8 bases and 2 bases, there was a span of 16 bases. Germline lookup yields CDR1 MNHEY and CDR2 SMNVEV (reference sequence). This CDR3 comprises 14 residues. The data derive from a study of blood T cells in healthy people across ages. Study-wide results and limits: Donors of long life had a larger count of naive CD4+ cells and greater diversity than aged donors.

The sample consisted of blood. The chain employs TRBV27 and TRBJ2-7; D may be TRBD2 (6 bases). This TCR was recovered from a woman aged 55-75 years in good health. Here the CDR3 reads CASQGRWGAYEQYF. Written as DNA, the CDR3 is TGTGCCAGCCAAGGCCGGTGGGGGGCCTACGAGCAGTACTTC.